Listed here are 20 T cell receptor beta chains from one sample, sequenced in a study of neurological immune-mediated disorders. TCRdb processed the 5' RACE reads anew with MiXCR; each CDR3 protein has one entry. The sample holds roughly 66,000 distinct CDR3 sequences, about 5.1% seen once. The sequenced sample was PBMCs. The receptors were gathered from a woman in her sixties or seventies with multiple sclerosis.

This clonotype has at least ten counts. One junction end disagrees with the germline gene, perhaps due to a read error. J is TRBJ1-2 and V is TRBV3-1; D is undetermined. The germline gives CDR1 LGHDT, CDR2 YNNKEL (reference sequence). The CDR3 extends over 13 amino acids. The CDR3 is CASTQRGGYGYTF. The CDR3 DNA sequence: TGTGCCAGCACCCAACGGGGAGGTTATGGCTACACCTTC.

This clonotype was seen many times. This sequence joins TRBV5-6 and TRBJ1-5; TRBD1 aligns across 9 bases. The junction had 2 bases not matched to a gene; V was cut back by 2 bases and J by 5 bases. From germline, CDR1 is SGHDT and CDR2 YYEEEE. The CDR3 consists of 14 residues. The CDR3 here is CASSFRTGDQPQHF. The DNA of the CDR3 is TGTGCCAGCAGCTTCCGGACAGGGGATCAGCCCCAGCATTTT.

This clonotype was seen repeatedly, ten times or more. V usage is TRBV5-1 and J usage is TRBJ2-1; a possible D gene is TRBD1 (5 bases). Trimming cost V 0 bases and J 3 bases, with 10 bases left between them. The CDR3 loop spans 15 amino acids. CDR1 and CDR2 (germline): SGHRS, YFSETQ. DNA of the CDR3: TGCGCCAGCAGCTTGGCAGGGTTGGGCTACAATGAGCAGTTCTTC. This sequence encodes CASSLAGLGYNEQFF.

This clonotype was seen ten or more times. CDR3 loop: CSARAAGPSYEQYF. Written as DNA, the CDR3 is TGCAGTGCTAGAGCAGCGGGACCATCCTACGAGCAGTACTTC. The chain joins TRBV20-1 to TRBJ2-7; 7 bases are a match to TRBD2. V lost 1 base, J lost 1 base, and 4 bases stayed unmatched. The CDR3 extends over 14 amino acids. The germline gives CDR1 DFQATT, CDR2 SNEGSKA (reference sequence).

This clonotype was counted ten times or more. The CDR3 region is CASSLDGGRANEQYF. The CDR3 DNA reads as TGCGCCAGCAGCTTGGATGGCGGGAGGGCCAACGAGCAGTACTTC. The chain couples TRBV5-1 to TRBJ2-7; 9 bases fit TRBD2. Germline V lookup: CDR1 SGHRS, CDR2 YFSETQ. This CDR3 has 15 amino acids. The V gene end was trimmed by 0 bases and the J gene end by 5 bases; junction bases not matched to a gene: 6.

This clonotype appeared many times. The rearrangement links TRBV7-9 to TRBJ2-1; the D call may be TRBD1 or TRBD2 (5 bases each). Trimming removed 4 bases at V and 12 bases at J, with 13 bases between. This CDR3 spans 12 amino acids. Germline assignment: CDR1 SEHNR and CDR2 FQNEAQ (reference sequence). DNA of the CDR3: TGTGCCAGCAGCTCCAGCTCTGGGGGGCAGTTCTTC. It specifies CASSSSSGGQFF.

This chain uses TRBV4-3 with TRBJ2-4; D gene ambiguous. The CDR3 extends over 15 amino acids. Germline loops: CDR1 LGHNA, CDR2 YSLEER. V was cut by 1 base and J by 1 base, with 8 bases left in between. CDR3 in amino acids: CASSQAVTAKNIQYF. The CDR3 bases are TGCGCCAGCAGCCAAGCTGTAACGGCCAAAAACATTCAGTACTTC.

This clonotype was counted ten times or more. The CDR3 coding sequence is TGCAGTGCTAGAGAAGATCTTGAGCAGTTCTTC. Residues: CSAREDLEQFF. V and J are TRBV20-1 and TRBJ2-1; D unresolved. Germline V gene lookup returns CDR1 DFQATT and CDR2 SNEGSKA (reference sequence). This CDR3 spans 11 amino acids. Deletions cut 0 bases from V and 9 bases from J, with 6 bases between.

This clonotype was seen repeatedly, ten times or more. The rearrangement links TRBV12-3 or TRBV12-4 to TRBJ2-7; D perhaps matches TRBD2 (5 bases). There are 14 residues in the CDR3. Deletions cut 5 bases from V and 1 base from J, with 12 bases between. CDR3 DNA: TGTGCCAGCAGTCCTTGGCGGGTATCCTACGAGCAGTACTTC. This translates into CASSPWRVSYEQYF.

This clonotype was observed at least ten times. V usage is TRBV20-1 and J usage is TRBJ1-5; the D gene is possibly TRBD1 (6 bases). Germline lookup yields CDR1 DFQATT and CDR2 SNEGSKA (reference sequence). The CDR3 covers 14 residues. The V gene lost 2 bases and the J gene lost 0 bases, with 8 bases spanning the gap. CDR3 residues: CSARKQGSNQPQHF. As DNA, the CDR3 is TGCAGTGCTAGAAAACAGGGTAGCAATCAGCCCCAGCATTTT.

This clonotype was counted at least ten times. This chain connects TRBV6-5 to TRBJ1-1; no clear D. This CDR3 spans 13 amino acids. V lost 8 bases to trimming and J lost 1 base, with 11 bases between them. Germline CDR1 MNHEY, CDR2 SVGAGI. CDR3 region: CASLGQENTEAFF. The CDR3 coding sequence is TGTGCCAGCTTGGGCCAGGAGAACACTGAAGCTTTCTTT.

This clonotype was seen a few times. The V and J genes are TRBV20-1 and TRBJ2-7; D ambiguous. Trimming left V 0 bases short and J 2 bases short, with 2 bases between. The germline gives CDR1 DFQATT, CDR2 SNEGSKA (reference sequence). The CDR3 loop spans 11 amino acids. CDR3 nucleotide sequence: TGCAGTGCTAGAGACACCTACGAGCAGTACTTC. As protein: CSARDTYEQYF.

This clonotype has ten or more counts. The chain has TRBV20-1 and TRBJ2-1; 7 bases map to TRBD2. V shed 0 bases, J shed 5 bases, and the junction held 10 bases outside the gene matches. The germline gives CDR1 DFQATT, CDR2 SNEGSKA (reference sequence). This CDR3 has 16 residues. CDR3 amino acids: CSARDMRAGLHNEQFF. The CDR3 coding sequence is TGCAGTGCTAGAGATATGAGAGCGGGACTCCACAATGAGCAGTTCTTC.

This clonotype came up many times. V gene TRBV27 combines with J gene TRBJ2-7; no clear D gene. V was trimmed by 4 bases and J by 1 base, leaving 5 bases between them. This CDR3 comprises 12 residues. Germline V gene lookup returns CDR1 MNHEY and CDR2 SMNVEV (reference sequence). CDR3 in DNA: TGTGCCAGCAGTTCCGGATCCTACGAGCAGTACTTC. The encoded protein is CASSSGSYEQYF.

This clonotype was recorded a few times. The rearrangement uses TRBV7-9 and TRBJ2-3; 8 positions agree with TRBD1. The V gene's germline CDR1 is SEHNR and CDR2 FQNEAQ (reference sequence). V gave up 7 bases and J gave up 2 bases; unmatched junction bases: 5. The CDR3 spans 14 residues. The CDR3 nucleotides read TGTGCCAGCAAAAGGACAGGGAACACAGATACGCAGTATTTT. Its translation is CASKRTGNTDTQYF.

By share, this clonotype counts as medium-sized. This chain uses TRBV12-3 or TRBV12-4 with TRBJ1-1; 10 nucleotides align to TRBD1. This CDR3 contains 15 residues. The trim removed 2 bases at V and 5 bases at J, leaving 5 bases unmatched. CDR3 in amino acids: CASSLSRDRGTEAFF. CDR3 coding DNA: TGTGCCAGCAGTTTATCCCGGGACAGGGGAACTGAAGCTTTCTTT.

This clonotype was found many times. This chain uses TRBV5-1 with TRBJ2-7; 8 nucleotides align to TRBD2. CDR3 length equals 17 residues. Germline trimming cut 1 base from V and 3 bases from J; bases unmatched to any gene: 12. The germline CDR1 and CDR2 sequences are SGHRS and YFSETQ. The chain's CDR3 is CASSLSGGVQYIYEQYF. Written as DNA, the CDR3 is TGCGCCAGCAGCTTGAGCGGGGGCGTTCAATACATCTACGAGCAGTACTTC.

In this sample, this clonotype turned up many times. The chain employs TRBV12-3 or TRBV12-4 and TRBJ2-7, with D hard to call. CDR3 length: 12 residues. V was clipped by 4 bases and J by 0 bases, with 4 bases between them. The CDR3 protein is CASSYDSYEQYF. CDR3 nucleotides: TGTGCCAGCAGTTACGACTCCTACGAGCAGTACTTC.

This clonotype was recorded many times. This sequence joins TRBV20-1 and TRBJ1-1, with no clear D. Trimming removed 1 base at V and 4 bases at J, with 4 bases between. CDR3 size: 11 residues. Per germline, CDR1 DFQATT and CDR2 SNEGSKA (reference sequence). Written as DNA, the CDR3 is TGCAGTGCTAGAGGGGGCACTGAAGCTTTCTTT. Its protein product is CSARGGTEAFF.

The chain has TRBV20-1 and TRBJ1-2, with D hard to call. There are 14 residues in the CDR3. Trimming cost V 3 bases and J 8 bases, with 19 bases left between them. Germline-derived CDR1 and CDR2 are DFQATT and SNEGSKA (reference sequence). This chain's CDR3 is CSARGVVPARGYTF. CDR3 DNA sequence: TGCAGTGCTAGGGGTGTTGTCCCCGCAAGGGGCTACACCTTC.